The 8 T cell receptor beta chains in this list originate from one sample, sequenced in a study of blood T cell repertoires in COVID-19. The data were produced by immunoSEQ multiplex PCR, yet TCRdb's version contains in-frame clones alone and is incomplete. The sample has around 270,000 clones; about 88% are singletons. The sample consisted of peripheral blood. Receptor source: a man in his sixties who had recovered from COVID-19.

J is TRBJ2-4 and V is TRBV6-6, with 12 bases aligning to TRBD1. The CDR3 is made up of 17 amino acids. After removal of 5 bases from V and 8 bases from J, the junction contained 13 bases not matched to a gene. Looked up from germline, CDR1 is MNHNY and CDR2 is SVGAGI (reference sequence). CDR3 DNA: TGTGCCAGCAGTCTTCGGCCGGGACAGGGGGCCAAGTACATTCAGTACTTC. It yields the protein CASSLRPGQGAKYIQYF.

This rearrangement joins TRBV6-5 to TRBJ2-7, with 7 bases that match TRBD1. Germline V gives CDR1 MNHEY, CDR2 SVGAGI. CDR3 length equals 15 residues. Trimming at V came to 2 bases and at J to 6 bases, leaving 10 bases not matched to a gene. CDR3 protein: CASSYRTGKTAEQYF. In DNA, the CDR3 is TGTGCCAGCAGTTACCGGACAGGTAAAACCGCCGAGCAGTACTTC.

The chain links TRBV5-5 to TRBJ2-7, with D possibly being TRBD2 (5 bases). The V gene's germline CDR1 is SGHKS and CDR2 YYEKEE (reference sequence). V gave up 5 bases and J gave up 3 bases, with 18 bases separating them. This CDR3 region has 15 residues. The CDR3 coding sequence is TGTGCCAGCAGGGAGGTCCTTAATGAAGTCTACGAGCAGTACTTC. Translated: CASREVLNEVYEQYF.

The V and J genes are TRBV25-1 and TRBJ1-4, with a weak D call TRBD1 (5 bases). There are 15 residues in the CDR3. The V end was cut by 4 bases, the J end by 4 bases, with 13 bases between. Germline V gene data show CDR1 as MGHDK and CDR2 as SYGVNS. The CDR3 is CASSASDRNNEKLFF. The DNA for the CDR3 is TGTGCCAGCAGTGCTTCTGACAGAAATAATGAAAAACTGTTTTTT.

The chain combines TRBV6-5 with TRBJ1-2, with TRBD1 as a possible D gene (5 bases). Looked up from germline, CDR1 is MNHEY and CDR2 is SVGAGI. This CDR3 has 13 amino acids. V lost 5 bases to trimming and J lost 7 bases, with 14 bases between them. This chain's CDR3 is CASSPGLRFGYTF. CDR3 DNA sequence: TGTGCCAGCAGTCCGGGACTGCGGTTTGGCTACACCTTC.

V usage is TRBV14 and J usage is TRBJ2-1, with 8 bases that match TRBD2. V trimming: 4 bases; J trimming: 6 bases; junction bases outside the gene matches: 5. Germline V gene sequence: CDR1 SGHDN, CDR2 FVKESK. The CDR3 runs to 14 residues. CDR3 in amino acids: CASSPGTSGNEQFF. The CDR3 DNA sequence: TGTGCCAGCAGCCCCGGGACTAGTGGCAATGAGCAGTTCTTC. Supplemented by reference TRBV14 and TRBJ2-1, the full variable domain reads EAGVTQFPSHSVIEKGQTVTLRCDPISGHDNLYWYRRVMGKEIKFLLHFVKESKQDESGMPNNRFLAERTGGTYSTLKVQPAELEDSGVYFCASSPGTSGNEQFFGPGTRLTVL.

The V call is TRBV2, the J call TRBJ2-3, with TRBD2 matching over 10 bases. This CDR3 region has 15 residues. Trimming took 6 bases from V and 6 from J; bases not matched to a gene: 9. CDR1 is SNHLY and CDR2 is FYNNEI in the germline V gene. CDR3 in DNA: TGTGCCAGCAGGGGGAGCGGGGGGGCGTCGGATACGCAGTATTTT. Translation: CASRGSGGASDTQYF.

The CDR3 loop reads CASRSGAGARIGELFF. CDR3 nucleotide sequence: TGTGCCAGCAGGTCCGGAGCGGGGGCCCGGATCGGGGAGCTGTTTTTT. V and J are TRBV5-4 and TRBJ2-2, with 8 bases aligning to TRBD2. Trimming took 5 bases from V and 7 from J; bases not matched to a gene: 13. The CDR3 is made up of 16 amino acids. In germline, CDR1 is SGHNT, CDR2 YYREEE (reference sequence).